This T cell receptor (beta chain) comes out of a study of T cell changes during pregnancy in multiple sclerosis (dated by TCRdb to between 2017 and 2020). Describing the broader study: Changes in the T cell repertoire over the course of pregnancy were examined in this study in women with multiple sclerosis.

Preparation of the library involved the immunoSEQ multiplex PCR assay. TCRdb limited this immuneACCESS table to in-frame rearrangements with V and J called. A share of clones is missing; checked studies link under half to unresolved V genes, and the rest is unexplained. This sample lists 45,000 to 55,000 clones; nearly 95% were detected once. Approximately 2.2% of the sample comes from the top ten. In regard to this clone: Its binding antigen is unknown. No much larger clone is present one base from it, and per-base qualities are unavailable.

Trimming removed 8 bases from V and 5 bases from J; the gene matches leave 4 bases unexplained. The CDR3, from cysteine to phenylalanine, totals 13 residues. Only CDR3 DNA is held: 39 bases, read in frame from base 1. The germline V gene provides CDR1 MDHEN and CDR2 SYDVKM. The sequence came from a female donor with multiple sclerosis, enrolled in a pregnancy study. The sample here was peripheral blood, taken in the third trimester of pregnancy. In this chain, TRBV28 is recombined with TRBJ2-2, with 8 bases matching TRBD2. The CDR3 amino acid sequence is: CASAGGSTGELFF. The sequenced DNA: TGTGCCAGCGCGGGAGGCAGTACCGGGGAGCTGTTTTTT.